This paragraph reports one TCR beta chain. PCR was performed using 60 Vbeta and 13 Jbeta primers. Some clones are missing from TCRdb's copy, which holds only in-frame ones; the method was immunoSEQ multiplex PCR. This table holds under 100,000 clones, 70% to 80% found once. This sample is drawn from a study of cytomegalovirus exposure and HLA in healthy donors. This CDR3 has 13 residues. CDR1 is GTSNPN and CDR2 is SVGIG in the germline V gene (reference sequence). V lost 4 bases, J lost 8 bases, and 16 bases lay in between. Material: PBMCs. This sequence originates from a man aged 25 to 40 in good health and CMV-seronegative. The chain couples TRBV30 to TRBJ2-3; D remains ambiguous. The CDR3 here is CAWTPARHVTQYF. The CDR3 DNA is TGTGCCTGGACCCCAGCCCGACATGTTACGCAGTATTTT. Looking up the rest from reference TRBV30 and TRBJ2-3 gives the full variable domain: SQTIHQWPATLVQPVGSPLSLECTVEGTSNPNLYWYRQAAGRGLQLLFYSVGIGQISSEVPQNLSASRPQDRQFILSSKKLLLSDSGFYLCAWTPARHVTQYFGPGTRLTVL.